This TCR beta chain stems from a study of T-cell memory formation after mild COVID-19. Study-level information: Clustering of TCRs was largely donor specific.

Study-wide points: CD4/CD8 balance characterized clones contracting day 15 to 85, and CD4+ skew characterized later expanders.

Comment on this clonotype: What it binds is unknown.

cDNA libraries for TCR alpha and TCR beta, carrying sample barcodes and UMIs, came from 5'RACE with constant-segment primers. TCRdb reanalysed the 5' RACE reads using MiXCR and keeps one entry per CDR3 protein. This table has 150,000 to 200,000 distinct CDR3 sequences, around a tenth appearing once. The CDR3 extends over 14 amino acids. Germline CDR1 and CDR2: SGHRS and YFSETQ. Trimming stripped 7 bases from V and 9 bases from J, with 23 bases between. The sequence came from a man aged 18 to 29 who had mild COVID-19 (a few samples of this study predate the infection). Cell type and time point are not known. Material: PBMCs or a T cell subset sorted from them (not recorded which). J is TRBJ2-7 and V is TRBV5-1; perhaps D is TRBD1 or TRBD2 (6 bases each). The CDR3: CASALEGGQYVQYF. CDR3 in DNA: TGCGCCAGCGCACTCGAAGGGGGGCAGTATGTGCAGTACTTC.